The clone carrying this T cell receptor (beta chain) was counted a few times. Its specificity is unknown. This specimen comes from a study of cytomegalovirus exposure and HLA in healthy donors. Researchers ran the PCR with 60 Vbeta and 13 Jbeta primers. Libraries were prepared by immunoSEQ multiplex PCR; TCRdb keeps only in-frame clonotypes and omits some of them. The profile shows around 100,000 clones, roughly a tenth of them singletons. Regarding the study as a whole: Testing in vitro showed a few CMV-associated chains specific for CMV antigens. A later analysis linked about 17,000 TCR beta sequences to HLA alleles at 0.05 false discovery rate.

The sequenced sample was PBMCs. This clonotype was sampled from a man in his forties or fifties in good health and CMV-seropositive.

CDR3 in amino acids: CASSYTSTGGNEQFF. As DNA, the CDR3 is TGTGCCAGCAGTTACACATCGACAGGGGGCAATGAGCAGTTCTTC. The chain carries TRBV6-5 and TRBJ2-1; TRBD1 aligns across 9 bases. J lost 6 bases, V lost 2 bases, and 5 bases had no gene match. This CDR3 comprises 15 residues. Germline V gene data show CDR1 as MNHEY and CDR2 as SVGAGI.